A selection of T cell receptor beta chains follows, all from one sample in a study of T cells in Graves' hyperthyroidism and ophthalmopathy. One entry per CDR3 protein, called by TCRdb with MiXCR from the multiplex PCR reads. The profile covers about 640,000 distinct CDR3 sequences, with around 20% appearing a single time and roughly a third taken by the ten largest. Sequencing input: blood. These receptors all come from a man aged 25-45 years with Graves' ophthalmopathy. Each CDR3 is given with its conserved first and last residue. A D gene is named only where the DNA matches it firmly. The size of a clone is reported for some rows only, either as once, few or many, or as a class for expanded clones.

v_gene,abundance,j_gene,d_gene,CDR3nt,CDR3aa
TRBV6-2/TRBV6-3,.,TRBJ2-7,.,TGTGCCAGCAGTTACTCAGCGGCCGCGTCGAGCTCCTACGAGCAGTACTTC,CASSYSAAASSSYEQYF
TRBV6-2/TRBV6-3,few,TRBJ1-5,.,TGTGCCAGCAGTTACACTCGGAGAAATCAGCCCCAGCATTTT,CASSYTRRNQPQHF
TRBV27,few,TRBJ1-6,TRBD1,TGTGCCAGCAGTACAGGGGGGGCTTATAATTCACCCCTCCACTTT,CASSTGGAYNSPLHF
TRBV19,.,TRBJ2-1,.,TGTGCCAGTAGTATTCGAGTGGGTCCTAGCAATGAGCAGTTCTTC,CASSIRVGPSNEQFF
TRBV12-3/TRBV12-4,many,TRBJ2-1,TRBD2,TGTGCCAACGGACTAGCGGGAGGGAATGAGCAGTTCTTC,CANGLAGGNEQFF
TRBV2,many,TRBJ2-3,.,TGTGCCAGCAGTGAACGGCAGGCGACAGATACGCAGTATTTT,CASSERQATDTQYF
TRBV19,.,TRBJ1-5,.,TGTGCCAGTCGGCCGGGCAATCAGCCCCAGCATTTT,CASRPGNQPQHF
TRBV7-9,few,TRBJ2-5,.,TGTGCCAGCAGCCCACAGCCCCGGGAGACCCAGTACTTC,CASSPQPRETQYF
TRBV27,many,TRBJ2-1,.,TGTGCCAGCAGCTTTTCCGGCTCCTACAATGAGCAGTTCTTC,CASSFSGSYNEQFF
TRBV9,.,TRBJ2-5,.,TGTGCCAGCAGCGTAGGGCTAGGGGGAAGAGCAGAGACCCAGTACTTC,CASSVGLGGRAETQYF
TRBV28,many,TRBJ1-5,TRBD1,TGTGCCAGCAGTAACAGGGGGAATCAGCCCCAGCATTTT,CASSNRGNQPQHF
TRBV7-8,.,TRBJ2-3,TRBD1,TGTGCCAGCAGCTTAGCACAGGGGAGCACAGATACGCAGTATTTT,CASSLAQGSTDTQYF
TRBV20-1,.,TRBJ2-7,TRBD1,TGCAGTGCTAGAGGGGGACAGGGGATCGCCGGGCTAGACTACGAGCAGTACTTC,CSARGGQGIAGLDYEQYF
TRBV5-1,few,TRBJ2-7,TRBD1,TGCGCCAGCCAGGGGACAGGGGAATACGAGCAGTACTTC,CASQGTGEYEQYF
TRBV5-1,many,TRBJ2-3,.,TGCGCCAGCAGCCCTGGCGGGAGCACAGATACGCAGTATTTT,CASSPGGSTDTQYF
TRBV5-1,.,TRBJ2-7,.,TGCGCCAGCAGCGTCGGACGGAGCGTAACCTACGAGCAGTACTTC,CASSVGRSVTYEQYF
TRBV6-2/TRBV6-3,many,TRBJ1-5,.,TGTGCCAGCAGCCCACGGGGGGAAGGAGGGTATCAGCCCCAGCATTTT,CASSPRGEGGYQPQHF
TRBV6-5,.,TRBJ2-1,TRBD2,TGTGCCAGCAGTCCTACTCCCAGGCTAGCGGCAAACAATGAGCAGTTCTTC,CASSPTPRLAANNEQFF
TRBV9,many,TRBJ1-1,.,TGTGCCAGCAGCCTAACCTCATTGAACACTGAAGCTTTCTTT,CASSLTSLNTEAFF
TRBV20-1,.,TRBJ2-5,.,TGCAGTGCTAGGAGGACGGGGACGGAGGAGACCCAGTACTTC,CSARRTGTEETQYF
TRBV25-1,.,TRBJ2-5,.,TGTGCCAGCAGTGGCAGACAGGAGGAGACCCAGTACTTC,CASSGRQEETQYF
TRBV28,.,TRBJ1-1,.,TGTGCCAGCGGCTCGAGGACTGAAGCTTTCTTT,CASGSRTEAFF
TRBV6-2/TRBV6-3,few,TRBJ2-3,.,TGTGCCAGCAGTTACGAGGGATTACTCACAGATACGCAGTATTTT,CASSYEGLLTDTQYF
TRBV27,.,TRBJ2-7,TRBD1,TGTGCCAGCAGTTTGGTGGGACAGGGGAAAATTTTTAGCTCCTACGAGCAGTACTTC,CASSLVGQGKIFSSYEQYF
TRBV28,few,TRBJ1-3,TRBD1,TGTGCCAGCACCTGGACAGGGGCTGGAAACACCATATATTTT,CASTWTGAGNTIYF
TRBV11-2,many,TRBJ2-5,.,TGTGCCAGCAGCTTAGGGGGGACGCACCAAGAGACCCAGTACTTC,CASSLGGTHQETQYF
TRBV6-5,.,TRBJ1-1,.,TGTGCCAGCAGTTATCGGCCAGGGAGGGAAGCTTTCTTT,CASSYRPGREAFF
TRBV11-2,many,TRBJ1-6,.,TGTGCCAGCAGCTACGTCCTCTCACCCCTCCACTTT,CASSYVLSPLHF
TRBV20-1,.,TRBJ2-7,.,TGCAGTGCTAGACCGGACGGAACCTACGAGCAGTACTTC,CSARPDGTYEQYF
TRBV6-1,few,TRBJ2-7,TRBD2,TGTGCCAGCAGTGAACCCGGCGGGAGGGGTTACGAGCAGTACTTC,CASSEPGGRGYEQYF
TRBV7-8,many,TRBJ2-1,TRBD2,TGTGCCAGCACCCCGAGGGGCGGGAGAGAGGGTGAGCAGTTCTTC,CASTPRGGREGEQFF
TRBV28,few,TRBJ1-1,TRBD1,TGTGCCAGCAGTTTCCTCGGACAGGCGGATGAAGCTTTCTTT,CASSFLGQADEAFF
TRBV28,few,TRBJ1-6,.,TGTGCCAGCAGAGTGGCTCCAGAATCACCCCTCCACTTT,CASRVAPESPLHF
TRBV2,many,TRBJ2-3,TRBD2,TGTGCCAGTTGGGAGGGGACTACGCAGTATTTT,CASWEGTTQYF
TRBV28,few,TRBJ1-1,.,TGTGCCAGCAGAAAAGGCCTAGAAGCTTTCTTT,CASRKGLEAFF
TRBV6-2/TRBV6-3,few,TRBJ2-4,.,TGTGCCAGCAGTTATGGCGGGATAGCCAAAAACATTCAGTACTTC,CASSYGGIAKNIQYF
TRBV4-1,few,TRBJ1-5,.,TGCGCCAGCAGCCAACAATTGGCAGAACAGCCCCAGCATTTT,CASSQQLAEQPQHF